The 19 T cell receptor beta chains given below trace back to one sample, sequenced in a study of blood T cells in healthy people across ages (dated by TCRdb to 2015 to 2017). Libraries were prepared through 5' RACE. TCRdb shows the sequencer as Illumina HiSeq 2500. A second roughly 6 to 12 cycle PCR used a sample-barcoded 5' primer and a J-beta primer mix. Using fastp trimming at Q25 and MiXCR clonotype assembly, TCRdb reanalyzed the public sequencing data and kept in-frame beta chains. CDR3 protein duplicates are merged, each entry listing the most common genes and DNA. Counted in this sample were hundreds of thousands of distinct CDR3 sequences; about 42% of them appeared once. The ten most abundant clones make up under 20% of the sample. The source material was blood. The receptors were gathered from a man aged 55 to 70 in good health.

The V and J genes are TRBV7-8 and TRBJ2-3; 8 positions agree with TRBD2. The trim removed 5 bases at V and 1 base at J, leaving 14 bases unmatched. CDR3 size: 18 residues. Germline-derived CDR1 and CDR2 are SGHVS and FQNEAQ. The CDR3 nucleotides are TGTGCCAGCAGCGAAAATATACTAGCGGCATCTCGCACAGATACGCAGTATTTT. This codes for CASSENILAASRTDTQYF.

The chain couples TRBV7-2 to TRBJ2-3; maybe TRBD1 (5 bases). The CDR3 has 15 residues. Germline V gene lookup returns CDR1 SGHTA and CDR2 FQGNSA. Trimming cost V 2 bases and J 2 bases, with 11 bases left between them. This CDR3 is CASSLQGFLTDTQYF. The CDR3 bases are TGTGCCAGCAGCTTACAGGGCTTTCTCACAGATACGCAGTATTTT.

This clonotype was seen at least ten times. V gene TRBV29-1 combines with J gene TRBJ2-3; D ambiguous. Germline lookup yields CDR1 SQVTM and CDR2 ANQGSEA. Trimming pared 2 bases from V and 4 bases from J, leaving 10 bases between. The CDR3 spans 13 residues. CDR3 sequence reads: CSVETVPPDTQYF. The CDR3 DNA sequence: TGCAGCGTTGAAACAGTCCCGCCAGATACGCAGTATTTT.

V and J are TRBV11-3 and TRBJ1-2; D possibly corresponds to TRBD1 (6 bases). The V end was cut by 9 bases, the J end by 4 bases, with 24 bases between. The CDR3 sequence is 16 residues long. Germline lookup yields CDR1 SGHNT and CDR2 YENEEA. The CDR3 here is CASSPPTAQGSYGYTF. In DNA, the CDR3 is TGTGCCAGTAGCCCCCCGACCGCGCAGGGGAGCTATGGCTACACCTTC.

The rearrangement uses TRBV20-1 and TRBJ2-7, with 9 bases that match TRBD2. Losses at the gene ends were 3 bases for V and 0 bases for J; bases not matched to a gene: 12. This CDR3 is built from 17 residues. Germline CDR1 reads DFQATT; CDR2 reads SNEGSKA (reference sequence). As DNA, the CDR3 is TGCAGTGCTAGTGACGTGCGGGGGGGATTTAGCTCCTACGAGCAGTACTTC. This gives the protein CSASDVRGGFSSYEQYF.

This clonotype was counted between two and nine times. Written as DNA, the CDR3 is TGTGCCAGCAGTTTAGTGGGACAGGGGGTTGAGCAGTTCTTC. This codes for CASSLVGQGVEQFF. The chain uses TRBV28 and TRBJ2-1; 11 bases align to TRBD1. Germline loops: CDR1 MDHEN, CDR2 SYDVKM. This CDR3 region has 14 residues. Unmatched junction bases numbered 3, after V lost 2 bases and J lost 9 bases.

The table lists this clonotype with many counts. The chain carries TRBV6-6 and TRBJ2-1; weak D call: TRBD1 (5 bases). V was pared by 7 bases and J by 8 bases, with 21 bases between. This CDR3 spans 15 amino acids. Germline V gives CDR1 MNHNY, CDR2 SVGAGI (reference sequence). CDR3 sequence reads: CASTEGVGQPDEQFF. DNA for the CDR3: TGTGCCAGCACCGAAGGGGTGGGGCAGCCCGATGAGCAGTTCTTC.

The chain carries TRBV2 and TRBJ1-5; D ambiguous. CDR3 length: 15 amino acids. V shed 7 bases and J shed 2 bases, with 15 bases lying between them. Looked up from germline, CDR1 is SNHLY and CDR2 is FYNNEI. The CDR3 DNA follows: TGTGCCAGCATGTCAGGATTCATCCGCAATCAGCCCCAGCATTTT. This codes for CASMSGFIRNQPQHF.

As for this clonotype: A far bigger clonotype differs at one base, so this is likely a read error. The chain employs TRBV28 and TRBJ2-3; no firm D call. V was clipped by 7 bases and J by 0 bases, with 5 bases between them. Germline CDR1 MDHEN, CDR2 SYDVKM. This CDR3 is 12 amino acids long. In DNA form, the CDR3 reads TGTGCCAGCAACCCTAGCACAGATACGCAGTATTTT. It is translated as CASNPSTDTQYF. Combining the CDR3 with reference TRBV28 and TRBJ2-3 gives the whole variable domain DVKVTQSSRYLVKRTGEKVFLECVQDMDHENMFWYRQDPGLGLRLIYFSYDVKMKEKGDIPEGYSVSREKKERFSLILESASTNQTSMYLCASNPSTDTQYFGPGTRLTVL.

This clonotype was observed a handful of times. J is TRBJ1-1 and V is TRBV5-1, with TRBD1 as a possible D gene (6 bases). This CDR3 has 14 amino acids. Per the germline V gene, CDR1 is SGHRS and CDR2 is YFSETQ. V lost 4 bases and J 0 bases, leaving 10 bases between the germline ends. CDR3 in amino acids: CASSPDRLNTEAFF. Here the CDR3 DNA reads TGCGCCAGCAGCCCGGACAGATTGAACACTGAAGCTTTCTTT.

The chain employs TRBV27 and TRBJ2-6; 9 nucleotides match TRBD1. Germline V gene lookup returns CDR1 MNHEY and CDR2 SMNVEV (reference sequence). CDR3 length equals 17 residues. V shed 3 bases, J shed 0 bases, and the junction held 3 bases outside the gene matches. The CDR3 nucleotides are TGTGCCAGCAGTTTGGGACAGGGCAACTCTGGGGCCAACGTCCTGACTTTC. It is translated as CASSLGQGNSGANVLTF.

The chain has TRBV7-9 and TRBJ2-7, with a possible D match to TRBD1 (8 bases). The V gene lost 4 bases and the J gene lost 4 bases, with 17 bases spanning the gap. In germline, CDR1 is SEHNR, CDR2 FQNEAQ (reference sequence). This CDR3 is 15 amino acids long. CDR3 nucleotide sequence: TGTGCCAGCAGCTGGATAACAGGGGGGGATTACGAGCAGTACTTC. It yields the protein CASSWITGGDYEQYF.

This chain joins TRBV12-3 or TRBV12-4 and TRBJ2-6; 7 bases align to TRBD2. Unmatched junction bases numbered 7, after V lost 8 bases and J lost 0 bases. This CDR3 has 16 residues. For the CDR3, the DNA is TGTGCCAGCCTCAAAGGCGGGGGCTCTGGGGCCAACGTCCTGACTTTC. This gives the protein CASLKGGGSGANVLTF.

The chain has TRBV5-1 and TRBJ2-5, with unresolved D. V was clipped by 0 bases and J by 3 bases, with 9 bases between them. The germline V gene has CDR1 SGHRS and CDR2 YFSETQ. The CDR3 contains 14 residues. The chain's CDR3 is CASSLVSTKETQYF. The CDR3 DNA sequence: TGCGCCAGCAGCTTGGTGTCTACTAAAGAGACCCAGTACTTC.

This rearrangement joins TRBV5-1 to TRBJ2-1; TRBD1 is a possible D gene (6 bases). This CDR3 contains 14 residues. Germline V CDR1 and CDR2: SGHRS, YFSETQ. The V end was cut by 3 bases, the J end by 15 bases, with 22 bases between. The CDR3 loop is CASSSNTGSPDVFF. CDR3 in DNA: TGCGCCAGCAGCTCGAACACAGGGTCCCCGGATGTGTTCTTC.

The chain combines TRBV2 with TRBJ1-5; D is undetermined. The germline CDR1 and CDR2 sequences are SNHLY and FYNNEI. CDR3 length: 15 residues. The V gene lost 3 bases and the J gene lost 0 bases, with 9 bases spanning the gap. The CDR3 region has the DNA TGTGCCAGCAGTGAGTGGGGTCTTAGCAATCAGCCCCAGCATTTT. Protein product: CASSEWGLSNQPQHF.

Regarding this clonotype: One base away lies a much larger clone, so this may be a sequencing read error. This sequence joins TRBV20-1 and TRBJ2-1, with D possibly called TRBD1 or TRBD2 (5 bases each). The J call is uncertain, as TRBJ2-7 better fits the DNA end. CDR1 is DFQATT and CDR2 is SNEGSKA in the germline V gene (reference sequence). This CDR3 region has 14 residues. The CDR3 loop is CSALRDESYNEQYF. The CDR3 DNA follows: TGCAGTGCTCTCCGGGACGAGTCCTACAATGAGCAGTACTTC.

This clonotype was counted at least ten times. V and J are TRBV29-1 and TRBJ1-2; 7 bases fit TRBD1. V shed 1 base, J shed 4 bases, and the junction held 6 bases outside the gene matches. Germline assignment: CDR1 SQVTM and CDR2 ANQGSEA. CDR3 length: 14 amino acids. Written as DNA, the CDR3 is TGCAGCGTTGAAGCGACAGGGAAGGGCTATGGCTACACCTTC. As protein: CSVEATGKGYGYTF. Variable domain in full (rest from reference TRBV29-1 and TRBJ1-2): SAVISQKPSRDICQRGTSLTIQCQVDSQVTMMFWYRQQPGQSLTLIATANQGSEATYESGFVIDKFPISRPNLTFSTLTVSNMSPEDSSIYLCSVEATGKGYGYTFGSGTRLTVV.

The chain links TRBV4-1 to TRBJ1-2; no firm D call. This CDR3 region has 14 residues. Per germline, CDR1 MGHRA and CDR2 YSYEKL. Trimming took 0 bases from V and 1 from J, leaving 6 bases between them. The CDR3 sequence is CASSQDSINYGYTF. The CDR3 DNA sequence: TGCGCCAGCAGCCAAGATTCGATTAACTATGGCTACACCTTC.